What follows are 10 T cell receptor beta chains derived from one specimen sequenced in a study of T cells in localized non-small cell lung cancer. Method: immunoSEQ multiplex PCR; TCRdb's copy keeps in-frame clones and lacks some. The table shows roughly 40,000 clones, with around 83% occurring only once. This specimen was PBMCs, taken before any cancer treatment. The receptors originated from a man aged 40 to 75 with stage II lung adenocarcinoma.

The chain recombines TRBV11-1 with TRBJ2-7, with 8 bases identical to TRBD2. The ends lost 1 base at V and 1 base at J; junction bases unmatched: 3. The CDR3 has 15 amino acids. The germline gives CDR1 SGHAT, CDR2 FQDESV (reference sequence). CDR3 sequence: CASSLGGGLSYEQYF. CDR3 coding DNA: TGTGCCAGCAGCTTAGGCGGGGGGCTGTCCTACGAGCAGTACTTC.

J is TRBJ2-1 and V is TRBV2; 10 bases are a match to TRBD1. The CDR3 consists of 15 residues. Germline CDR1 reads SNHLY; CDR2 reads FYNNEI. V lost 4 bases and J lost 2; bases outside the gene matches: 2. CDR3 in DNA: TGTGCCAGCAGTGGAGGGACAGGGGCCTACAATGAGCAGTTCTTC. Amino acid sequence: CASSGGTGAYNEQFF.

The rearrangement joins TRBV6-5 to TRBJ1-5; D remains unclear. Germline values: CDR1 MNHEY, CDR2 SVGAGI. CDR3 size: 13 residues. The germline V and J ends were trimmed by 5 bases and 5 bases, with 10 bases remaining between them. In nucleotides, the CDR3 is TGTGCCAGCAGTGTAGGAGGGTATCAGCCCCAGCATTTT. Amino acid sequence: CASSVGGYQPQHF.

In DNA, the CDR3 is TGTGCCAGCAACCCAGGACTGGGTCGGGAGCAGTTCTTC. This encodes CASNPGLGREQFF. This chain connects TRBV27 to TRBJ2-1; TRBD2 might be the D (5 bases). From germline, CDR1 is MNHEY and CDR2 SMNVEV (reference sequence). V shed 7 bases and J shed 10 bases, with 17 bases lying between them. CDR3 size: 13 residues.

This chain links TRBV7-6 with TRBJ2-7; D not certain. The CDR3 is 13 residues long. V gave up 5 bases and J gave up 4 bases, with 12 bases separating them. The germline CDR1 and CDR2 sequences are SGHVS and FNYEAQ. In DNA, the CDR3 is TGTGCCAGCAGCCCCGTAGGAAATTACGAGCAGTACTTC. Amino acid sequence: CASSPVGNYEQYF.

This chain links TRBV10-2 with TRBJ1-3; 8 bases match TRBD1. The germline gives CDR1 WSHSY, CDR2 SAAADI. The CDR3 extends over 21 amino acids. V was pared by 2 bases and J by 4 bases, with 22 bases of the junction left unmatched. CDR3 nucleotides: TGCGCCAGCAGTGAGCCCCGACGTAATGGCAGGGGGCCTTCGGGAGGAAACACCATATATTTT. The encoded protein is CASSEPRRNGRGPSGGNTIYF.

This rearrangement joins TRBV5-1 to TRBJ1-2; weak D call: TRBD1 (5 bases). The CDR3 runs 12 residues. V was clipped by 1 base and J by 8 bases, with 9 bases between them. Germline assignment: CDR1 SGHRS and CDR2 YFSETQ. This CDR3 reads CASSLRGVGYTF. The CDR3 DNA reads as TGCGCCAGCAGCTTGAGAGGGGTCGGCTACACCTTC.

In its sample, this clone was seen a few times. This chain uses TRBV28 with TRBJ1-1; no clear D gene. V was cut by 11 bases and J by 5 bases, with 15 bases left in between. The CDR3 has 12 residues. Germline CDR1 is MDHEN and CDR2 is SYDVKM. The DNA for the CDR3 is TGTGCCCACACGGAGGGTCGGACTGAAGCTTTCTTT. Protein product: CAHTEGRTEAFF.

This clone was counted between two and nine times. The chain links TRBV4-1 to TRBJ2-7; D is unclear. Per germline, CDR1 MGHRA and CDR2 YSYEKL. The length of the CDR3 is 13 residues. Between the trimmed V and J ends, which lost 0 bases and 4 bases, there was a span of 7 bases. The CDR3 DNA sequence: TGCGCCAGCAGCCAAGATAACGGATACGAGCAGTACTTC. Translating it yields CASSQDNGYEQYF.

This chain joins TRBV11-3 and TRBJ2-1, with D perhaps matching TRBD1 or TRBD2 (5 bases each). CDR1 SGHNT and CDR2 YENEEA come from the germline V gene. The CDR3 spans 15 residues. V was shortened by 1 base and J by 4 bases, with 11 bases between the two germline ends. CDR3 residues: CASSLGRGPYNEQFF. CDR3 bases: TGTGCCAGCAGCTTAGGCCGGGGCCCGTACAATGAGCAGTTCTTC.